The 23 T cell receptor beta chains given below trace back to one sample, sequenced in a study of T cell responses to AZD1222 COVID-19 vaccine. Sequenced by immunoSEQ multiplex PCR; TCRdb stores in-frame clones only, minus some. The sample shows tens of thousands of clones, approximately 90% of them seen only once. Sequencing was performed on peripheral blood, taken on day 0 of AZD1222 vaccination. The receptors derive from an adult in good health.

The rearrangement joins TRBV2 to TRBJ2-1, with TRBD2 identical over 11 bases. The germline CDR1 and CDR2 sequences are SNHLY and FYNNEI. This CDR3 has 15 amino acids. Trimming removed 4 bases from V and 6 bases from J; junction bases left unmatched: 5. CDR3 loop: CASSGRLAGGNEQFF. CDR3 sequence (DNA): TGTGCCAGCAGTGGACGGCTAGCGGGAGGCAATGAGCAGTTCTTC. The full variable domain, completed using reference TRBV2 and TRBJ2-1, is EPEVTQTPSHQVTQMGQEVILRCVPISNHLYFYWYRQILGQKVEFLVSFYNNEISEKSEIFDDQFSVERPDGSNFTLKIRSTKLEDSAMYFCASSGRLAGGNEQFFGPGTRLTVL.

The rearrangement links TRBV9 to TRBJ2-7; 8 bases line up with TRBD2. The CDR3 loop spans 15 amino acids. V trimming: 3 bases; J trimming: 1 base; junction bases outside the gene matches: 6. Germline V gives CDR1 SGDLS, CDR2 YYNGEE. DNA of the CDR3: TGTGCCAGCAGCGAGCGGGGGACGGATTCCTACGAGCAGTACTTC. It yields the protein CASSERGTDSYEQYF.

This clone came up a few times. This chain connects TRBV6-6 to TRBJ2-1; the D is unclear. The CDR3 has 16 amino acids. V lost 0 bases, J lost 8 bases, and 17 bases lay in between. CDR1 and CDR2 from the germline V gene are MNHNY and SVGAGI (reference sequence). CDR3 amino acids: CASSYSTLVRFDEQFF. DNA for the CDR3: TGTGCCAGCAGTTACTCGACCCTGGTTAGATTCGATGAGCAGTTCTTC.

This clone was seen once. The chain combines TRBV12-3 or TRBV12-4 with TRBJ2-2; D unclear. V lost 3 bases and J 4 bases, leaving 6 bases between the germline ends. This CDR3 spans 13 amino acids. The CDR3 sequence: CASSFLVTGELFF. The CDR3 DNA follows: TGTGCCAGCAGTTTTTTGGTCACCGGGGAGCTGTTTTTT.

The chain uses TRBV6-5 and TRBJ1-2, with no clear D. CDR1 and CDR2 (germline): MNHEY, SVGAGI. V lost 7 bases and J 4 bases, leaving 16 bases between the germline ends. This CDR3 is 14 amino acids long. CDR3 DNA: TGTGCCAGCAAGAAGGCTCAAGGAGGCTATGGCTACACCTTC. It yields the protein CASKKAQGGYGYTF.

This clone was recorded a few times. The chain joins TRBV6-2 or TRBV6-3 to TRBJ1-1; D is unresolved. There are 15 residues in the CDR3. The germline gives CDR1 MNHEY, CDR2 SVGEGT. Trimming removed 5 bases at V and 1 base at J, with 14 bases between. Written as DNA, the CDR3 is TGTGCCAGCAGTACCCGAGGGAAGGGGAACACTGAAGCTTTCTTT. Residues: CASSTRGKGNTEAFF.

The CDR3 sequence: CASSVVPENTEAFF. The CDR3 region has the DNA TGTGCCAGCAGCGTAGTTCCTGAGAACACTGAAGCTTTCTTT. V and J are TRBV9 and TRBJ1-1; no firm D call. The CDR3 loop spans 14 amino acids. Per the germline V gene, CDR1 is SGDLS and CDR2 is YYNGEE. Trimming shortened V by 0 bases and J by 1 base, and 7 bases separated the two germline ends.

J is TRBJ2-3 and V is TRBV9; D is unclear. V lost 4 bases to trimming and J lost 1 base, with 16 bases between them. The CDR3 contains 16 residues. Germline-derived CDR1 and CDR2 are SGDLS and YYNGEE. CDR3 nucleotides: TGTGCCAGCAGCCAGAACAAACGCACAGGCACAGATACGCAGTATTTT. Protein sequence: CASSQNKRTGTDTQYF.

The chain recombines TRBV24-1 with TRBJ1-1; possibly TRBD1 for D (6 bases). Trimming shortened V by 3 bases and J by 4 bases, and 8 bases separated the two germline ends. CDR1 is KGHDR, CDR2 SFDVKD, per germline. This CDR3 comprises 13 residues. The CDR3 sequence: CATSDPGVTEAFF. The CDR3 DNA reads as TGTGCCACCAGTGATCCAGGGGTCACTGAAGCTTTCTTT.

The rearrangement links TRBV28 to TRBJ1-2, with 7 bases fitting TRBD1. The CDR3 covers 15 residues. Germline loops: CDR1 MDHEN, CDR2 SYDVKM. Trimming took 4 bases from V and 7 from J; bases not matched to a gene: 12. The chain's CDR3 is CASSWDQTGRSGYTF. The CDR3, as DNA: TGTGCCAGCAGTTGGGACCAGACAGGGCGCTCTGGCTACACCTTC.

This clone showed up just once. This chain uses TRBV7-2 with TRBJ1-4, with D unresolved. The length of the CDR3 is 14 residues. Germline V gene sequence: CDR1 SGHTA, CDR2 FQGNSA. Trimming stripped 5 bases from V and 7 bases from J, with 14 bases between. CDR3 sequence reads: CASSRSVAGEKLFF. The DNA of the CDR3 is TGTGCCAGCAGCCGTAGCGTTGCGGGTGAAAAACTGTTTTTT.

The sample holds one count of this clone. The chain employs TRBV5-4 and TRBJ2-7, with 8 nucleotides matching TRBD2. Germline V gives CDR1 SGHNT, CDR2 YYREEE (reference sequence). V shed 4 bases and J 5 bases; nucleotides not matched to a gene: 11. The CDR3 sequence is 15 residues long. DNA of the CDR3: TGTGCCAGCAGCACCGCTGGACTAGCTTTACACGAGCAGTACTTC. Translation gives CASSTAGLALHEQYF.

The chain is built from TRBV9 and TRBJ1-1; no clear D. The V end lost 3 bases, the J end lost 0 bases, and 12 bases lay between the germline ends. The CDR3 spans 15 residues. Germline CDR1 reads SGDLS; CDR2 reads YYNGEE. DNA for the CDR3: TGTGCCAGCAGCGCCCGGACCGTCATGAACACTGAAGCTTTCTTT. Translating it yields CASSARTVMNTEAFF.

The CDR3 DNA follows: TGTGCCATCAGTCGTGGCTTTCAAGAGACCCAGTACTTC. Protein product: CAISRGFQETQYF. The chain employs TRBV10-3 and TRBJ2-5; D gene uncertain. V dropped 5 bases and J dropped 2 bases, with 9 bases sitting between them. The CDR3 runs 13 residues. CDR1 and CDR2 (germline): ENHRY, SYGVKD.

This sequence joins TRBV5-1 and TRBJ2-7, with D possibly being TRBD2 (6 bases). Trimming cost V 7 bases and J 7 bases, with 12 bases left between them. This CDR3 is built from 11 residues. CDR1 is SGHRS and CDR2 is YFSETQ in the germline V gene. CDR3 in amino acids: CASRDSLEQYF. The CDR3 region has the DNA TGCGCCAGCCGGGACTCTTTGGAGCAGTACTTC.

This clone turned up a few times. The rearrangement links TRBV9 to TRBJ1-4, with 7 bases aligning to TRBD1. Germline lookup yields CDR1 SGDLS and CDR2 YYNGEE. Germline trimming cut 3 bases from V and 6 bases from J; bases unmatched to any gene: 5. This CDR3 has 14 amino acids. This CDR3 reads CASSAGQPDEKLFF. CDR3 DNA: TGTGCCAGCAGCGCGGGACAGCCGGATGAAAAACTGTTTTTT.

V is TRBV14 and J is TRBJ2-1, with D possibly being TRBD2 (6 bases). With 4 bases removed from V and 4 bases from J, the gap between germline ends came to 8 bases. CDR1 and CDR2 from the germline V gene are SGHDN and FVKESK. There are 13 residues in the CDR3. CDR3: CASSRDFYNEQFF. The DNA for the CDR3 is TGTGCCAGCAGCCGGGACTTTTACAATGAGCAGTTCTTC.

This chain's CDR3 is CASSFNPDTEAFF. In nucleotides, the CDR3 is TGTGCCAGCAGTTTCAATCCGGACACTGAAGCTTTCTTT. The genes are TRBV12-3 or TRBV12-4 and TRBJ1-1; the D is unclear. V was clipped by 3 bases and J by 3 bases, with 8 bases between them. The CDR3 sequence is 13 residues long.

This chain uses TRBV9 with TRBJ1-3; D unclear. V was pared by 1 base and J by 2 bases, with 7 bases between. The CDR3 extends over 14 amino acids. In germline, CDR1 is SGDLS, CDR2 YYNGEE. CDR3 region: CASSVTAPGNTIYF. The CDR3 coding sequence is TGTGCCAGCAGCGTAACAGCGCCTGGAAACACCATATATTTT.

The chain has TRBV6-2 or TRBV6-3 and TRBJ1-5; D might be TRBD1 (5 bases). The length of the CDR3 is 12 residues. CDR1 is MNHEY and CDR2 is SVGEGT in the germline V gene. The V and J ends lost 4 bases and 15 bases respectively, with 16 bases between them. CDR3 in DNA: TGTGCCAGCAGTTCTCAGCGGGGCCAGGCGCATTTT. This translates into CASSSQRGQAHF.

As for this clone: The junction shows a germline mismatch at one end, possibly a read error. The chain couples TRBV5-1 to TRBJ1-1, with D perhaps TRBD1 (5 bases). Germline lookup yields CDR1 SGHRS and CDR2 YFSETQ. The CDR3 contains 16 residues. This chain's CDR3 is CASTLTGDAINTEAFF. The DNA for the CDR3 is TGCGCCAGCACCTTGACTGGGGACGCAATTAACACTGAAGCTTTCTTT.

V and J are TRBV15 and TRBJ2-7, with 7 bases aligning to TRBD1. CDR1 LNHNV and CDR2 YYDKDF come from the germline V gene (reference sequence). There are 12 residues in the CDR3. V shed 2 bases, J shed 9 bases, and the junction held 4 bases outside the gene matches. The CDR3 DNA reads TGTGCCACCAGCAGATTACAGGGGACGCAGTACTTC. This codes for CATSRLQGTQYF.

The J gene is TRBJ1-1, the V gene TRBV28; no firm D call. This CDR3 contains 13 residues. Trimming took 3 bases from V and 8 from J, leaving 13 bases between them. The germline gives CDR1 MDHEN, CDR2 SYDVKM. The CDR3 DNA reads as TGTGCCAGCAGTTTCGAAGGCGGCCGAGAAGCTTTCTTT. It is translated as CASSFEGGREAFF.